This T cell receptor beta chain came from a study of cytomegalovirus exposure and HLA in healthy donors. General study points: Most TCR sequences were rare, but some public TCRs occurred in many donors. According to the study, 180 or so TCR beta chains were cytomegalovirus-associated.

For this clone: The antigen remains undetermined.

With 60 Vbeta and 13 Jbeta primers, the PCR was carried out. Assay: immunoSEQ multiplex PCR; the TCRdb copy retains only in-frame clones and omits some. The table shows about 140,000 clones, with around 84% occurring only once. Per the germline V gene, CDR1 is SGHDN and CDR2 is FVKESK. This CDR3 has 17 residues. Specimen: PBMCs. The TCR was taken from a boy aged 2 to 10 in good health and CMV-seronegative. This rearrangement joins TRBV14 to TRBJ2-5; 7 bases line up with TRBD1. Matching the DNA end better, TRBJ2-7 makes the J call doubtful. The CDR3 here is CASSQVHFGTVTYEQYF. CDR3 in DNA: TGTGCCAGCAGCCAAGTTCATTTTGGGACAGTAACCTACGAGCAGTACTTC.